One and the same sample provided the 2 T cell receptor beta chains below, sequenced in a study of cytomegalovirus exposure and HLA in healthy donors. It was with 60 Vbeta and 13 Jbeta primers that the PCR ran. Assay used: immunoSEQ multiplex PCR; TCRdb lists only in-frame clones, some missing. The sample consists of 150,000 to 200,000 clones, about four fifths of them appearing once. The source material was PBMCs. The receptors originated from a man between 18 and 35 years old in good health and CMV-seronegative.

The chain recombines TRBV11-2 with TRBJ2-5; no clear D gene. This CDR3 comprises 16 residues. V gave up 1 base and J gave up 0 bases, with 12 bases separating them. Germline values: CDR1 SGHAT, CDR2 FQNNGV. CDR3 nucleotides: TGTGCCAGCAGCTTAGGAATCCGCCGGTACCAAGAGACCCAGTACTTC. As protein: CASSLGIRRYQETQYF. Full variable domain (rest looked up from reference TRBV11-2 and TRBJ2-5): EAGVAQSPRYKIIEKRQSVAFWCNPISGHATLYWYQQILGQGPKLLIQFQNNGVVDDSQLPKDRFSAERLKGVDSTLKIQPAKLEDSAVYLCASSLGIRRYQETQYFGPGTRLLVL.

The chain employs TRBV28 and TRBJ2-7; TRBD2 matches at 9 bases. Germline V lookup: CDR1 MDHEN, CDR2 SYDVKM. The V and J ends lost 6 bases and 5 bases, in that order; junction bases with no gene match: 14. The CDR3 consists of 16 residues. This CDR3 is CASSFPSGLARNEQYF. DNA of the CDR3: TGTGCCAGCAGCTTTCCTTCGGGACTAGCTAGAAACGAGCAGTACTTC.